The T cell receptor beta chain under discussion was sequenced for a study of T cells after yellow fever vaccination. Study details: With SMART-Seq v4 Ultra Low Input, the fractions containing low cell numbers were prepared.

TCRdb used MiXCR to reprocess the 5' RACE reads, holding one entry per CDR3 protein. The table shows roughly 150,000 distinct CDR3 sequences, with around 7% occurring only once. This CDR3 contains 13 residues. Germline assignment: CDR1 LNHDA and CDR2 SQIVND (reference sequence). Trimming cost V 7 bases and J 0 bases, with 7 bases left between them. The V gene is TRBV19, the J gene TRBJ2-1; D call uncertain. This sequence was found in a man younger than 35 who received the YFV17D yellow fever vaccine. Sequencing was performed on CD4+ T cells sorted from PBMCs, taken less than 6 days after the first yellow fever vaccination. The CDR3 is CASMASSYNEQFF. The CDR3 DNA is TGTGCCAGTATGGCGAGCTCCTACAATGAGCAGTTCTTC. The variable domain in full, completed from reference TRBV19 and TRBJ2-1, reads DGGITQSPKYLFRKEGQNVTLSCEQNLNHDAMYWYRQDPGQGLRLIYYSQIVNDFQKGDIAEGYSVSREKKESFPLTVTSAQKNPTAFYLCASMASSYNEQFFGPGTRLTVL.